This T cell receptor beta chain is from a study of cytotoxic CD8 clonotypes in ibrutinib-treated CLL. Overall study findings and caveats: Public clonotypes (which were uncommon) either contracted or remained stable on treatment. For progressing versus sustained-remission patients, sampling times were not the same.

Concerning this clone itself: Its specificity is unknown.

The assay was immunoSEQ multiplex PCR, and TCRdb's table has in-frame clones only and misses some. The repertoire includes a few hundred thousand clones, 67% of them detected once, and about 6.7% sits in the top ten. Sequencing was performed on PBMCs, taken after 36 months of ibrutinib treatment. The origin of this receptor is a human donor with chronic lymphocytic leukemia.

The CDR3: CASSDVGSASIHYGYTF. DNA for the CDR3: TGTGCCAGCAGTGACGTCGGAAGCGCCTCGATACATTATGGCTACACCTTC. The chain carries TRBV25-1 and TRBJ1-2, with D hard to call. Germline loops: CDR1 MGHDK, CDR2 SYGVNS. V shed 3 bases and J shed 5 bases, with 22 bases lying between them. This CDR3 contains 17 residues.